The 5 T cell receptor beta chains below all came from one sample that was sequenced in a study of cytomegalovirus exposure and HLA in healthy donors. With 60 Vbeta and 13 Jbeta primers, the PCR was carried out. Produced via immunoSEQ multiplex PCR; TCRdb's table is partial and in-frame only. Here the sample spans 180,000 or so clones, 82% being singletons. Sequences were obtained from PBMCs. Receptors originate from a boy aged 2 to 10 in good health and CMV-seronegative.

This clone was seen only a few times. The chain employs TRBV5-4 and TRBJ2-3; 12 bases line up with TRBD2. V lost 2 bases, J lost 4 bases, and 5 bases stayed unmatched. Germline assignment: CDR1 SGHNT and CDR2 YYREEE (reference sequence). This CDR3 is built from 16 residues. For the CDR3, the DNA is TGTGCCAGCAGCTTCCCTAGCGGGGGGGCCGCAGATACGCAGTATTTT. Protein sequence: CASSFPSGGAADTQYF.

The rearrangement uses TRBV2 and TRBJ2-4; 7 bases line up with TRBD2. The CDR3 is made up of 13 amino acids. V gave up 6 bases and J gave up 3 bases; unmatched junction bases: 2. The germline CDR1 and CDR2 sequences are SNHLY and FYNNEI. Here the CDR3 reads CASSREGKNIQYF. CDR3 bases: TGTGCCAGCAGCAGGGAGGGCAAAAACATTCAGTACTTC.

The sample holds one count of this clone. The rearrangement uses TRBV4-2 and TRBJ1-1; maybe TRBD1 (5 bases). The germline V and J ends were trimmed by 2 bases and 0 bases, with 7 bases remaining between them. The germline gives CDR1 LGHNA, CDR2 YNFKEQ. The CDR3 extends over 14 amino acids. The CDR3 DNA reads TGTGCCAGCAGCCAATTACAGGTGAACACTGAAGCTTTCTTT. This codes for CASSQLQVNTEAFF.

Concerning this clone itself: An end of the junction does not agree with germline; a read error may underlie this. The chain has TRBV7-7 and TRBJ1-1; TRBD1 aligns across 9 bases. CDR3 length: 17 residues. CDR1 and CDR2 from the germline V gene are SSHAT and FNYEAQ (reference sequence). The CDR3 protein is CASSEGTGKNMNTEAFF. CDR3 sequence (DNA): TGTGCTAGCAGCGAGGGGACAGGGAAGAACATGAACACTGAAGCTTTCTTT.

The chain is built from TRBV5-4 and TRBJ2-4; no clear D gene. CDR1 and CDR2 (germline): SGHNT, YYREEE (reference sequence). The CDR3 sequence is 14 residues long. Trimming left V 0 bases short and J 6 bases short, with 10 bases between. CDR3 DNA sequence: TGTGCCAGCAGCTTGGGCCAGGAATCAAACATTCAGTACTTC. Translating it yields CASSLGQESNIQYF.